This T cell receptor beta chain was sequenced for a study of T cells in Graves' hyperthyroidism and ophthalmopathy. This CDR3 is built from 14 residues. The V end was cut by 0 bases, the J end by 6 bases, with 11 bases between. Germline V gene data show CDR1 as SGHNT and CDR2 as YENEEA. This clonotype was picked up many times. Its antigen is undetermined. Amplified TCR beta CDR3 regions came from RNA transcripts. First-round RT-PCR of the TCR CDR3 relied on the HTBI primer set. TCRdb itself ran the multiplex PCR reads through MiXCR, one entry per CDR3 protein. The sample lists 500,000 to 750,000 distinct CDR3 sequences, 14% occurring once. Study findings and constraints: Ophthalmopathy was predicted by the model a median of roughly 6 months ahead of onset. Most clonotypes expanded in the thyroid (above 0.001) were also present in blood.

The receptor comes from a woman aged 18 to 35 with Graves' ophthalmopathy. The V and J genes are TRBV11-3 and TRBJ1-1, with D perhaps matching TRBD1 (5 bases). Sequenced input: blood. The CDR3 protein is CASSLEGRWSEAFF. The CDR3, as DNA: TGTGCCAGCAGCTTAGAGGGGCGATGGTCTGAAGCTTTCTTT.